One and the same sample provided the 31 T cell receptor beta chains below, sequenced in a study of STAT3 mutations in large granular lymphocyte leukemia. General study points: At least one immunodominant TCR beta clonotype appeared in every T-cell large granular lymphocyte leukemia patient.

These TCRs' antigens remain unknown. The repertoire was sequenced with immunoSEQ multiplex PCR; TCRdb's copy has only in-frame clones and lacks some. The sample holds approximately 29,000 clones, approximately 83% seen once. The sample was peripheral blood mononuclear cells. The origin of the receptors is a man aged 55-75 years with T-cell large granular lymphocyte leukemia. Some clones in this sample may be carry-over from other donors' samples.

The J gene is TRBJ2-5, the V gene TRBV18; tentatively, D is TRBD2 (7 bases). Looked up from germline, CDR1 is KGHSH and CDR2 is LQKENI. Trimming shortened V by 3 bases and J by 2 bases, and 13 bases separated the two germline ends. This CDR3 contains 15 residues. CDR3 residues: CASSPAGAEQETQYF. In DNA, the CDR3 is TGTGCCAGCTCACCCGCGGGGGCAGAGCAAGAGACCCAGTACTTC. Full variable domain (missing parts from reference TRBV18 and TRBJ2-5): NAGVMQNPRHLVRRRGQEARLRCSPMKGHSHVYWYRQLPEEGLKFMVYLQKENIIDESGMPKERFSAEFPKEGPSILRIQQVVRGDSAAYFCASSPAGAEQETQYFGPGTRLLVL.

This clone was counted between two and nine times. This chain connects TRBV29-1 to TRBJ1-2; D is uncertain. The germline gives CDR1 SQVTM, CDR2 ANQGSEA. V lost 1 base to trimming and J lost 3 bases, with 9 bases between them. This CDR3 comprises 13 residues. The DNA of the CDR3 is TGCAGCGTTGAAGTGGGTCCGGACTATGGCTACACCTTC. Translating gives CSVEVGPDYGYTF.

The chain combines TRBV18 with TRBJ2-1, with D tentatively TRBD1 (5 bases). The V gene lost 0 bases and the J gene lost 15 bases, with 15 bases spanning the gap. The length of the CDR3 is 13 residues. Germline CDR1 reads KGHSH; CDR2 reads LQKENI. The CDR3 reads CASSPPQVRRLFF. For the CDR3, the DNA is TGTGCCAGCTCACCACCACAGGTCCGACGTCTGTTCTTC.

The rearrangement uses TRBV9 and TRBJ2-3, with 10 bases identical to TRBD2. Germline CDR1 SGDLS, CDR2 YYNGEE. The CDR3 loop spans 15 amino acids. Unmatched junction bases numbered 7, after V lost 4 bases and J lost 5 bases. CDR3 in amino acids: CASSSRAGGEDTQYF. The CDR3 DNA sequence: TGTGCCAGCAGCAGTAGAGCGGGAGGGGAAGATACGCAGTATTTT. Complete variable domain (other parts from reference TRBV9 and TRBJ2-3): DSGVTQTPKHLITATGQRVTLRCSPRSGDLSVYWYQQSLDQGLQFLIQYYNGEERAKGNILERFSAQQFPDLHSELNLSSLELGDSALYFCASSSRAGGEDTQYFGPGTRLTVL.

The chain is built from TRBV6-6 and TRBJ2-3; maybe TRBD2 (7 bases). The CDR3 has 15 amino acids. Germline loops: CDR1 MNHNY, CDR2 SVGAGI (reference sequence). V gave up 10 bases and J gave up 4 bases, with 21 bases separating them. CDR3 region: CAISTRGRESDTQYF. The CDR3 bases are TGTGCCATCTCTACGAGGGGGAGGGAGTCAGATACGCAGTATTTT.

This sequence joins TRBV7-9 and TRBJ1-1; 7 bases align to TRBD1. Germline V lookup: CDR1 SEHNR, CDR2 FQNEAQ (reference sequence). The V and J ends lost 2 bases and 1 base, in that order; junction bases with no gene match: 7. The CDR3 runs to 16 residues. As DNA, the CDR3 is TGTGCCAGCAGCTTAACAGGGGTCCTCCCGAACACTGAAGCTTTCTTT. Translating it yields CASSLTGVLPNTEAFF. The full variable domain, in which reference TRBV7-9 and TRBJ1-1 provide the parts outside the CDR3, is DTGVSQNPRHKITKRGQNVTFRCDPISEHNRLYWYRQTLGQGPEFLTYFQNEAQLEKSRLLSDRFSAERPKGSFSTLEIQRTEQGDSAMYLCASSLTGVLPNTEAFFGQGTRLTVV.

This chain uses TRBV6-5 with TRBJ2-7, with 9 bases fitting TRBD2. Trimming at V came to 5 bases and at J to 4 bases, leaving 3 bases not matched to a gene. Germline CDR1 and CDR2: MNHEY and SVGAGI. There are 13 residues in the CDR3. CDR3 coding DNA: TGTGCCAGCAGTCTAGCGGGAAGTTACGAGCAGTACTTC. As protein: CASSLAGSYEQYF.

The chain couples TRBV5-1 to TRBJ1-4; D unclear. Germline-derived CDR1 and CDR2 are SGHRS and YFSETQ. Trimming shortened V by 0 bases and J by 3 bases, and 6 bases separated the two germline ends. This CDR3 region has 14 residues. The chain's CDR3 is CASSLGAANEKLFF. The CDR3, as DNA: TGCGCCAGCAGCTTGGGGGCAGCTAATGAAAAACTGTTTTTT.

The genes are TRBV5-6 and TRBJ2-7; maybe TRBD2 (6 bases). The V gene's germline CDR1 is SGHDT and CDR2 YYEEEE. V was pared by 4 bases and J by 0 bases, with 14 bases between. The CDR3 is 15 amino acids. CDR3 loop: CASSVWGTYSYEQYF. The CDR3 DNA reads TGTGCCAGCAGCGTCTGGGGGACTTACTCCTACGAGCAGTACTTC.

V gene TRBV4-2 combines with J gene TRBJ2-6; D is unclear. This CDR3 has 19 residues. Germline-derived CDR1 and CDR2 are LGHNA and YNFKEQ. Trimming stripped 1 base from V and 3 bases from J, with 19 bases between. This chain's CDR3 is CASSQVTRSRLGGANVLTF. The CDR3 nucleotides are TGTGCCAGCAGCCAAGTTACGCGGTCCCGTCTAGGTGGGGCCAACGTCCTGACTTTC.

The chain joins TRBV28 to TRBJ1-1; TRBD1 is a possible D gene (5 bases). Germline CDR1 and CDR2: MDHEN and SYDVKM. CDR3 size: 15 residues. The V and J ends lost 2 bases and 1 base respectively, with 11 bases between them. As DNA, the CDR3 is TGTGCCAGCAGTTTAAGGGTTCAGGGGAACACTGAAGCTTTCTTT. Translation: CASSLRVQGNTEAFF.

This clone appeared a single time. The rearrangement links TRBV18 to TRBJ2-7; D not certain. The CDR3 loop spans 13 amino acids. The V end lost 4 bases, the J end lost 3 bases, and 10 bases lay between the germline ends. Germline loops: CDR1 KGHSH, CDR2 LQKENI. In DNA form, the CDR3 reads TGTGCCAGCTCACAGGGTTTTCACTACGAGCAGTACTTC. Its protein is CASSQGFHYEQYF.

This CDR3 is CASSGQGRGGDEQYF. The CDR3, as DNA: TGCGCCAGCAGCGGACAGGGGCGGGGTGGGGACGAGCAGTACTTC. V is TRBV5-1 and J is TRBJ2-7, with TRBD1 matching 9 bases. V was pared by 4 bases and J by 5 bases, with 10 bases of the junction left unmatched. Germline assignment: CDR1 SGHRS and CDR2 YFSETQ. The length of the CDR3 is 15 residues.

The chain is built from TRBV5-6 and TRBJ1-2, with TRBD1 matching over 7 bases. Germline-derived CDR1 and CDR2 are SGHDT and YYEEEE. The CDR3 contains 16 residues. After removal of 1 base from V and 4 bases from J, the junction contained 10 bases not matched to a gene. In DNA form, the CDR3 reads TGTGCCAGCAGCTTGCCTGGGAGGGACAGTTTCTATGGCTACACCTTC. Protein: CASSLPGRDSFYGYTF.

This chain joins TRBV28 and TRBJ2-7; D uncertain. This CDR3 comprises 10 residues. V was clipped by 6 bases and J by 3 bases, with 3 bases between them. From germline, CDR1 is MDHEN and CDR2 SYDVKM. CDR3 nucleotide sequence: TGTGCCAGCAGCCACTACGAGCAGTACTTC. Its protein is CASSHYEQYF.

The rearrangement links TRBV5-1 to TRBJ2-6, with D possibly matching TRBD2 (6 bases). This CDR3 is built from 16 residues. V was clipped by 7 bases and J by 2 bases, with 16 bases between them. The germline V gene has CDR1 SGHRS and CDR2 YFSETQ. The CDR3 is CASDAQGGAGANVLTF. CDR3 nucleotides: TGCGCCAGCGACGCCCAGGGAGGAGCTGGGGCCAACGTCCTGACTTTC.

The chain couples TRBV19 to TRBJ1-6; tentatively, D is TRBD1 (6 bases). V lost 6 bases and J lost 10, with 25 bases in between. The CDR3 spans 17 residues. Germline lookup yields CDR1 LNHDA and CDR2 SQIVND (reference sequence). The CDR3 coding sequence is TGTGCCAGTAGCAGCTGGGACATGTCGGATAGGGGATCACCCCTCCACTTT. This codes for CASSSWDMSDRGSPLHF.

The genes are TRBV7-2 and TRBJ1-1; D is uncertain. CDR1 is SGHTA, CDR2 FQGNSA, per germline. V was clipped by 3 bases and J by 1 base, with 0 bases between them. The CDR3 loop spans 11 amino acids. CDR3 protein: CASSLNTEAFF. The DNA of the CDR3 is TGTGCCAGCAGCTTGAACACTGAAGCTTTCTTT.

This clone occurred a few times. CDR3 DNA sequence: TGCAGCGCCGAGACAGGAATGAACACTGAAGCTTTCTTT. It codes for CSAETGMNTEAFF. This chain links TRBV29-1 with TRBJ1-1, with D maybe TRBD1 (6 bases). CDR1 and CDR2 from the germline V gene are SQVTM and ANQGSEA. CDR3 length: 13 amino acids. V dropped 7 bases and J dropped 0 bases, with 12 bases sitting between them.

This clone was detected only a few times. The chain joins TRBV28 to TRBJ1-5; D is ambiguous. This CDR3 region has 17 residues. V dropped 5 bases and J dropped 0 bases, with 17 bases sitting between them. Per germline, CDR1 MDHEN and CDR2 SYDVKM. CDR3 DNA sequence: TGTGCCAGCAGTCCCCTCTCACTGTTTCTTAGCAATCAGCCCCAGCATTTT. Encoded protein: CASSPLSLFLSNQPQHF.

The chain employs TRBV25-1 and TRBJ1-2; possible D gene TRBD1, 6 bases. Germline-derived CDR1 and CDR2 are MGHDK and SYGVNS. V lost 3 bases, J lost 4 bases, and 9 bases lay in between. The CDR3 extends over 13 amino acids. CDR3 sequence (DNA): TGTGCCAGCAGTGAGAAACAGGGCTATGGCTACACCTTC. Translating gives CASSEKQGYGYTF.

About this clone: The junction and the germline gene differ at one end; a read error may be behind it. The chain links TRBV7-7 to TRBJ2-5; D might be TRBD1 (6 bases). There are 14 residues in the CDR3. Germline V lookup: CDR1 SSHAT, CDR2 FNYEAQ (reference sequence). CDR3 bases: TGTGCTAGCAGCCCCGGACAGCGAGTGGAGACCCAGTACTTC. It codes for CASSPGQRVETQYF.

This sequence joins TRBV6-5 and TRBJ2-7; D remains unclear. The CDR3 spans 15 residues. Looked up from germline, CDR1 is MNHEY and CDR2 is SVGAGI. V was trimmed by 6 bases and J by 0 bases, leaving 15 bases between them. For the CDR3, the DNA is TGTGCCAGCAGGGACGGGCCCACGAGCTCCTACGAGCAGTACTTC. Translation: CASRDGPTSSYEQYF.

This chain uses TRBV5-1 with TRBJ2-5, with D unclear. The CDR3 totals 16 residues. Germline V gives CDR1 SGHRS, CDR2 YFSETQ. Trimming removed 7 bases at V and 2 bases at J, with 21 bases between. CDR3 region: CASGLELNSGQETQYF. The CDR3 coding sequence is TGCGCCAGCGGATTGGAATTGAACAGTGGACAAGAGACCCAGTACTTC.

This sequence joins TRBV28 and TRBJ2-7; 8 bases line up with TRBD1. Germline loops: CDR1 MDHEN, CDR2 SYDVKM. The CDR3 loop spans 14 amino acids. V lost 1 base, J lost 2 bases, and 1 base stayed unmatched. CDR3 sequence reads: CASSLSDRAYEQYF. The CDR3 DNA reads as TGTGCCAGCAGTTTATCGGACAGGGCCTACGAGCAGTACTTC.

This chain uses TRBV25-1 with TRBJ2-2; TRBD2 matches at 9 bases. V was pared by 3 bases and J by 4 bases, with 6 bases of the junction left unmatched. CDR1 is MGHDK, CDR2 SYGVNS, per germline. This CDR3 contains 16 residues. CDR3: CASSEPSGRSTGELFF. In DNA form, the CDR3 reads TGTGCCAGCAGTGAGCCCAGCGGGAGGAGCACCGGGGAGCTGTTTTTT.

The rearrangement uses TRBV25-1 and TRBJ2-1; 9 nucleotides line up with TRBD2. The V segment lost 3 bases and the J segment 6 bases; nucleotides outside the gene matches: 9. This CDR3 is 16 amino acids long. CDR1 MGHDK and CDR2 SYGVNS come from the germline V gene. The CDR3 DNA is TGTGCCAGCAGTGATTTTGGCGGGAGGGCCGGCAATGAGCAGTTCTTC. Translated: CASSDFGGRAGNEQFF.

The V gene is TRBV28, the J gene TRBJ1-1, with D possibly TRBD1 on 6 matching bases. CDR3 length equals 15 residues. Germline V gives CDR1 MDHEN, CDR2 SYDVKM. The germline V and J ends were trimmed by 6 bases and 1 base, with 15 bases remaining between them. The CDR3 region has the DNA TGTGCCAGCAGACCATCAGGGGCTCAGAACACTGAAGCTTTCTTT. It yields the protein CASRPSGAQNTEAFF.

This chain's CDR3 is CASSLEGERSTDTQYF. DNA for the CDR3: TGCGCCAGCAGCTTGGAAGGGGAGAGGAGCACAGATACGCAGTATTTT. The chain couples TRBV5-1 to TRBJ2-3, with D perhaps being TRBD1 or TRBD2 (5 bases each). The CDR3 consists of 16 residues. Germline V gene lookup returns CDR1 SGHRS and CDR2 YFSETQ. V was clipped by 0 bases and J by 0 bases, with 11 bases between them.

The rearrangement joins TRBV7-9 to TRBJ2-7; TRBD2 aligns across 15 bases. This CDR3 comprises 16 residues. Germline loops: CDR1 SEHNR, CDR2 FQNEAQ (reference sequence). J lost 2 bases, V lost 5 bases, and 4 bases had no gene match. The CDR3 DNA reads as TGTGCCAGCAGCGTGGGACTAGCGGGAGGTGCCTACGAGCAGTACTTC. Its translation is CASSVGLAGGAYEQYF.

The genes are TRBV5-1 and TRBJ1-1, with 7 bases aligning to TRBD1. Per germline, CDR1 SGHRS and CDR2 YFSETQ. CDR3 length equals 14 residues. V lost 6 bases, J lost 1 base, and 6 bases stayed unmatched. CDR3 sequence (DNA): TGCGCCAGCAATGGGGGACAGCCGAACACTGAAGCTTTCTTT. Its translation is CASNGGQPNTEAFF.